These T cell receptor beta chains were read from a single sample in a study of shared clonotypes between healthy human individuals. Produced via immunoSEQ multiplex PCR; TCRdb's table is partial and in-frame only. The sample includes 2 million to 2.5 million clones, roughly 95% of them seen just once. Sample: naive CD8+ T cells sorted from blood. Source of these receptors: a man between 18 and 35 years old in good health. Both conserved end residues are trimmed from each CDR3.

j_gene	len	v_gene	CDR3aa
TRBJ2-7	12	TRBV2	ASSGTQLPYEQY
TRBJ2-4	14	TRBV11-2	ASSLGTVLAKNIQY
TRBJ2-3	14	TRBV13	ASSDRTSGSPDTQY
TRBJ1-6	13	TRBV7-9	ASSPPDRNNSPLH
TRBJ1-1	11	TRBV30	AWASGINTEAF
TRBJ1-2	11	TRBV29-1	SAAGTGSYGYT
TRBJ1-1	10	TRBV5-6	ASSGRYTEAF
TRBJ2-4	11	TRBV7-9	ASSLVTEAIQY
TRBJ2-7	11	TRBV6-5	ASSYYGSYEQY
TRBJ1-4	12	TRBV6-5	ASGLGATNEKLF
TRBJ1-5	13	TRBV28	ASSLAREGNQPQH
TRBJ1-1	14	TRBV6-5	ASSYDSKTGEIEAF
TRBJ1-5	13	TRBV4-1	ASSVRGVSNQPQH
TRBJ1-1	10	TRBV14	ASSQPGPFLR
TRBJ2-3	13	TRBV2	ASSEERGAGDTQY
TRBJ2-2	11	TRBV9	ASSVGGSGELF
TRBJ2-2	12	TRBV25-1	ASSEQGGTGELF
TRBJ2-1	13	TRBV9	ASSPWTSSYNEQF